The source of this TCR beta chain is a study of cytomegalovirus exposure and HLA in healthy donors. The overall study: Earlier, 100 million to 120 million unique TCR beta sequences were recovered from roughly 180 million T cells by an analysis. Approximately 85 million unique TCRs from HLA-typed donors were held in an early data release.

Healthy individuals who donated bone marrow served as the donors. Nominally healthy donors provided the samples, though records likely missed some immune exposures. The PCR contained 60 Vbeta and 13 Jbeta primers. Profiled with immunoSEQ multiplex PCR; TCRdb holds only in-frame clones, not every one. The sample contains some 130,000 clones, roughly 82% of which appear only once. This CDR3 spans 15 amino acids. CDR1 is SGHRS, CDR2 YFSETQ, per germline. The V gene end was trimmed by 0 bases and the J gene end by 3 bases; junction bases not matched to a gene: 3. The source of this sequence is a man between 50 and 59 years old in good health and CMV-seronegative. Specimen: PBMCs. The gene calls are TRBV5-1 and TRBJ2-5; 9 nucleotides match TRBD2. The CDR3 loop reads CASSLGSSGEETQYF. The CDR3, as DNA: TGCGCCAGCAGCTTGGGTTCTAGCGGGGAAGAGACCCAGTACTTC.